The rows below give T cell receptor beta chains drawn from one sample of a study of shared clonotypes between healthy human individuals. Data came from immunoSEQ multiplex PCR; TCRdb stores just in-frame clones and leaves some out. The sample yields 400,000 to 600,000 clones, around 79% seen once. The sample was PBMCs. The receptors here all came from a woman in her thirties or forties in good health. Some clones in this sample may be carry-over from other donors' samples. CDR3s include the opening cysteine and the closing phenylalanine or tryptophan. Each record gives: J gene, V gene, CDR3 protein.

TRBJ2-3	TRBV6-6	CASSRNSGRVPDTQYF
TRBJ2-5	TRBV12-5	CASAPPARETQYF
TRBJ2-7	TRBV15	CATRRGLASVEQYF
TRBJ2-3	TRBV11-2	CASSLAGGNTDTQYF
TRBJ2-7	TRBV19	CASNSPLGLAEPYEQYF
TRBJ1-2	TRBV6-4	CASSGETGGGYTF
TRBJ2-1	TRBV2	CAILLAALTYEQFF
TRBJ2-7	TRBV4-2	CASSQEGGGSRSYEQYF
TRBJ1-2	TRBV7-6	CASSRGTGDNYGYTF
TRBJ1-1	TRBV6-5	CASSYRDRPAFF
TRBJ1-2	TRBV19	CASSWGSSGPGYGYTF
TRBJ2-2	TRBV30	CAWLGLDYTGELFF
TRBJ2-3	TRBV28	CASSLLPGQGTDTQYF
TRBJ2-3	TRBV28	CASSLLTGATDTQYF
TRBJ1-5	TRBV7-2	CASSLGGAGAFQPQHF
TRBJ2-1	TRBV19	CASSPIPGQGVNEQFF
TRBJ1-3	TRBV7-2	CASSDSGNTIYF
TRBJ1-2	TRBV14	CASSQITEGGYTF
TRBJ1-2	TRBV12-2	CASRSHPQINYGYTF
TRBJ2-7	TRBV18	CASSPGQGIGIAYEQYF
TRBJ2-5	TRBV9	CASSVADRGPETQYF
TRBJ2-5	TRBV5-1	CASSFPGLAGETQYF
TRBJ2-5	TRBV5-1	CASSLEDRGLETQYF
TRBJ2-3	TRBV6-1	CASSEISGTPTDTQYF
TRBJ2-7	TRBV2	CASSEQHSYEQYF
TRBJ2-2	TRBV5-1	CASSSQGVFAGELFF
TRBJ1-4	TRBV15	CATSRDPSATNEKLFF
TRBJ2-7	TRBV4-2	CASSQDFTAGAEEQYF
TRBJ2-4	TRBV7-2	CASSASGTLAKNIQYF
TRBJ2-5	TRBV2	CASRITKRVETQYF
TRBJ2-3	TRBV2	CASSEAAGETDTQYF
TRBJ1-1	TRBV11-2	CASSSGGKGYTEAFF
TRBJ2-3	TRBV7-7	CASSLGVGLAGDTQYF
TRBJ2-1	TRBV7-9	CVLKITDRGAYNEQFF
TRBJ2-3	TRBV5-4	CASSPSGVAGGVSDTQYF
TRBJ2-2	TRBV7-2	CASSRTSFGTGELFF
TRBJ1-2	TRBV4-1	CASSHGALVIYGYTF
TRBJ1-3	TRBV30	CAWSRNLISTSGNTIYF
TRBJ1-1	TRBV19	CASSIEAGRNTEAFF
TRBJ2-7	TRBV5-1	CASTHPEGEQYF
TRBJ2-3	TRBV6-1	CASSIRQTSTDTQYF
TRBJ2-5	TRBV11-2	CASSYFSSGQETQYF
TRBJ2-3	TRBV10-2	CASSEDSGQGATLSGTDTQYF
TRBJ1-5	TRBV28	CASSPGNQPQHF
TRBJ2-2	TRBV5-7	CASSLVPGVGTGELFF
TRBJ2-1	TRBV6-4	CASSDLASYEQFF
TRBJ1-5	TRBV30	CAWSVPNYSNQPQHF
TRBJ1-6	TRBV27	CASSPQTPSSYNSPLHF
TRBJ2-7	TRBV20-1	CSAGTREQYF
TRBJ2-5	TRBV4-1	CASSQDPGARGTQYF
TRBJ2-3	TRBV1	CTSSQGRTSTDTQYF